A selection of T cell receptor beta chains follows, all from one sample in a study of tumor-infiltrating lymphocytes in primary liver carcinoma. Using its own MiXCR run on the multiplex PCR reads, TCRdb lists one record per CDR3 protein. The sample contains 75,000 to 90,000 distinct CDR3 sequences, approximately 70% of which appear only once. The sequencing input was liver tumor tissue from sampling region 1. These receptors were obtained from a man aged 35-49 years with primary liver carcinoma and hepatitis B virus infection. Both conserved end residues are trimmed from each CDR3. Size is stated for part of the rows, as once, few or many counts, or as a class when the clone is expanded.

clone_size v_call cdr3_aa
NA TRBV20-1 IARGTSSSEQF
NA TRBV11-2 ASNSGLAINEQF
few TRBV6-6 ASSYHRGSSYEQY
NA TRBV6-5 ARSYRPSYEQY
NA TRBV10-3 VIRLEREGGEQL
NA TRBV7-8 ASSPLRVPNTGELF
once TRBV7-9 ASSMRTSSWQY
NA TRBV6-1 ASRITTDTQY
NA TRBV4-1 ASNPGQGAVNQPQH
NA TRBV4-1 VSALSGMNTEAF
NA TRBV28 ASSLASGLTKNIQY
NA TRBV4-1 ARSQGWTSGRKVTYNEQF
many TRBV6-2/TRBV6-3 ALGTGGFAGGDEQF
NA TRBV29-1 SAEDISGALLPYNEEF
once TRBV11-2 ASRLPRGGGANVLT
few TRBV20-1 SARVGGASAGELF
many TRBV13 ASSLGLAAEQY
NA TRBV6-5 SSGYFSTGGYGYT
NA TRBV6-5 ASRALARLAKNIQY
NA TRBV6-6 VSSGLGLDNQPQR
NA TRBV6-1 ASSEVRVDEQF
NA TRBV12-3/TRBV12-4 ASRTQGYNEQF
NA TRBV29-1 SDGQALSRSGATDTQY
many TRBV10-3 AISARDSGDTQY
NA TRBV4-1 ASSLAVRGTLRFGNTIY
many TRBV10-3 AISAETSGTYTQY
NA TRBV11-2 ASSLGFGSYEQY
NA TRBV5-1 ASSETSGGVYEEY
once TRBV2 ASTTRVAGVGNEQF
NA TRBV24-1 AASDLSGRGTGELF
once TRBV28 ASNLEAGETDMQY
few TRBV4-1 ANSQGTSERETQC
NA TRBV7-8 ASSLTLAGVYEQF
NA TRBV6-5 VSSQTTNYDYT
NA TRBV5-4 ASSRQGATSYNGQF
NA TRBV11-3 ARSLDPGMVTQY